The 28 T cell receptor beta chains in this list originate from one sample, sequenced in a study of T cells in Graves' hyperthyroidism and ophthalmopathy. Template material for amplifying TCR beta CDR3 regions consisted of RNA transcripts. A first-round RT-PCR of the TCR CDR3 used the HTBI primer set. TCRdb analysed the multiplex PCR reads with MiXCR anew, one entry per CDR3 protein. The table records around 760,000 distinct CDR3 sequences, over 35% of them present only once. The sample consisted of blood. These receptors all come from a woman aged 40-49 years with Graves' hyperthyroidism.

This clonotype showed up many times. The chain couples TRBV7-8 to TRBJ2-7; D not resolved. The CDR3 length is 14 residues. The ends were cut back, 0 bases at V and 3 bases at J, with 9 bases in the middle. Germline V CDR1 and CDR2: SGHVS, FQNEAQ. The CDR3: CASSLAVGNYEQYF. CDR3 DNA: TGTGCCAGCAGCTTAGCCGTAGGAAACTACGAGCAGTACTTC.

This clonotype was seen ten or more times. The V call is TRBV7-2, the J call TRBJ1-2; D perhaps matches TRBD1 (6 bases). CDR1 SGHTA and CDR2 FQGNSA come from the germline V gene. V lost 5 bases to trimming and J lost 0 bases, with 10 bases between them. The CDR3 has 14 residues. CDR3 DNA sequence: TGTGCCAGCAGCGCGAGGACAGCTAACTATGGCTACACCTTC. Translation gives CASSARTANYGYTF.

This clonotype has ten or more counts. The CDR3 coding sequence is TGCAGCGGGATGGCCAGAGAGGACACTGAAGCTTTCTTT. It yields the protein CSGMAREDTEAFF. The chain employs TRBV29-1 and TRBJ1-1; D unresolved. Trimming shortened V by 7 bases and J by 3 bases, and 15 bases separated the two germline ends. Germline CDR1 SQVTM, CDR2 ANQGSEA. The CDR3 sequence is 13 residues long.

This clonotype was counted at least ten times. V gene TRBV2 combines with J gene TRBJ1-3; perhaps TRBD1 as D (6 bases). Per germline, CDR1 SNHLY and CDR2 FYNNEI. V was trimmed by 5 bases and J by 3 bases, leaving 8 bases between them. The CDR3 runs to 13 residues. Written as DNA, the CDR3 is TGTGCCAGCAGTCGGGACATTGGAAACACCATATATTTT. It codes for CASSRDIGNTIYF.

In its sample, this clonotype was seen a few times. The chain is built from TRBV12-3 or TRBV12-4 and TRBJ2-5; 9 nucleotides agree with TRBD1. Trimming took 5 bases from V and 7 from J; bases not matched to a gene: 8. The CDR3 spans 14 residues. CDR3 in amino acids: CASSLGTGFMTQYF. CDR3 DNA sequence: TGTGCCAGCAGTCTCGGGACAGGGTTTATGACCCAGTACTTC.

CDR3 sequence: CATGQARDSEQYF. The CDR3 DNA reads as TGTGCCACCGGACAGGCTAGAGACAGCGAGCAGTACTTC. This chain uses TRBV7-2 with TRBJ2-7; 7 bases agree with TRBD1. Germline values: CDR1 SGHTA, CDR2 FQGNSA. The CDR3 runs to 13 residues. The ends lost 10 bases at V and 6 bases at J; junction bases unmatched: 12.

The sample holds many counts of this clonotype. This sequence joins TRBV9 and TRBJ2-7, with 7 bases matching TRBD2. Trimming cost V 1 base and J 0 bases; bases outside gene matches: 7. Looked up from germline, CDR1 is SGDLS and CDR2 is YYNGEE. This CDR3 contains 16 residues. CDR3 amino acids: CASSVTGGSSSYEQYF. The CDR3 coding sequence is TGTGCCAGCAGCGTAACGGGCGGGAGCTCCTCCTACGAGCAGTACTTC.

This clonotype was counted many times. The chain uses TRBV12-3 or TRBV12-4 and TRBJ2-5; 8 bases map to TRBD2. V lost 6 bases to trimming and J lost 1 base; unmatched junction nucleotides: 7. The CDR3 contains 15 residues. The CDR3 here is CASRGSGASQETQYF. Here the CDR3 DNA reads TGTGCCAGCAGAGGTAGCGGGGCATCCCAAGAGACCCAGTACTTC.

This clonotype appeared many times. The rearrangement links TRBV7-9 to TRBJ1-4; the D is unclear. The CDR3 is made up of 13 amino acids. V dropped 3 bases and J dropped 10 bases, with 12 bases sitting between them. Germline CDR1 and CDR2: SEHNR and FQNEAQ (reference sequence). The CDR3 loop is CASSFDGEGKLFF. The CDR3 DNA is TGTGCCAGCAGCTTTGACGGGGAAGGAAAACTGTTTTTT.

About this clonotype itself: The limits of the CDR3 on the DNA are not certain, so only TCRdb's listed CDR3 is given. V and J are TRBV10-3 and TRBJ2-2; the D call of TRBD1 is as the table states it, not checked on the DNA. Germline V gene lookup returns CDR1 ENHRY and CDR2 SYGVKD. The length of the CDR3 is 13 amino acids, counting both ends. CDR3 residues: CAIGLSGPGSCFF.

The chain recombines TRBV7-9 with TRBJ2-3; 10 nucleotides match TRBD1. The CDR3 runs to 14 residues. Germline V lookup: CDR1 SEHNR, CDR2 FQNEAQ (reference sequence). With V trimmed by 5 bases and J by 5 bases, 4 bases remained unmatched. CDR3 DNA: TGTGCCAGCAGCCCCGGGACAGGGGTAGATACGCAGTATTTT. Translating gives CASSPGTGVDTQYF.

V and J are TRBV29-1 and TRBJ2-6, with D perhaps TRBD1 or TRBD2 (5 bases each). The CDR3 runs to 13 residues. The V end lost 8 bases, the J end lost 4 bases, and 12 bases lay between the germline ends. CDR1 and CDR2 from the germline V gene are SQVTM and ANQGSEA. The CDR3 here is CSPLRDGANVLTF. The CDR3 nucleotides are TGCAGCCCCCTCCGGGACGGGGCCAACGTCCTGACTTTC.

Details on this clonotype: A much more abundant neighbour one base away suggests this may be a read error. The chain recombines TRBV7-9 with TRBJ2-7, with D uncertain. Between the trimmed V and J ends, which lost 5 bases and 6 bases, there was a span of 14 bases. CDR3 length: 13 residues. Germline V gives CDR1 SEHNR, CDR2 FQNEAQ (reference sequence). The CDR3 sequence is CASSPSCESEQYF. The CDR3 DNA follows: TGTGCCAGCAGCCCATCTTGCGAGTCCGAGCAGTACTTC.

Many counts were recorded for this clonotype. The chain's CDR3 is CSVRVHSRRDQPQHF. CDR3 in DNA: TGCAGCGTTAGAGTGCACAGCCGACGGGATCAGCCCCAGCATTTT. The V gene is TRBV29-1, the J gene TRBJ1-5, with unresolved D. This CDR3 comprises 15 residues. Germline CDR1 reads SQVTM; CDR2 reads ANQGSEA. The ends were cut back, 5 bases at V and 5 bases at J, with 19 bases in the middle.

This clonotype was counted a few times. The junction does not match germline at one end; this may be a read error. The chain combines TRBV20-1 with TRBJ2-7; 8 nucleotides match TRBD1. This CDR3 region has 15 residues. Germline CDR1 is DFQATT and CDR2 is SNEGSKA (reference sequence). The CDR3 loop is CSARTPGTGSYEQYF. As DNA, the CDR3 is TGCAGTGCTAGAACCCCGGGGACAGGTTCCTACGAGCAGTACTTT.

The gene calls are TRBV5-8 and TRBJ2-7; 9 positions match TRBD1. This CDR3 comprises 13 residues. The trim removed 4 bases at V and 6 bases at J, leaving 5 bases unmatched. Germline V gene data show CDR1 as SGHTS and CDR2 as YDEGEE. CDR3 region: CASSTGQGREQYF. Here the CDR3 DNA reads TGTGCCAGCAGCACAGGACAGGGGCGCGAGCAGTACTTC.

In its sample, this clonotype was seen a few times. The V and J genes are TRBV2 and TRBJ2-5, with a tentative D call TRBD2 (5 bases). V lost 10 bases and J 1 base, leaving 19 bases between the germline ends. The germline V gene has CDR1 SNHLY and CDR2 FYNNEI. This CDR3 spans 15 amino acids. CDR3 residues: CATKPVDFGQETQYF. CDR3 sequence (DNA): TGTGCCACCAAGCCAGTGGACTTTGGCCAAGAGACCCAGTACTTC.

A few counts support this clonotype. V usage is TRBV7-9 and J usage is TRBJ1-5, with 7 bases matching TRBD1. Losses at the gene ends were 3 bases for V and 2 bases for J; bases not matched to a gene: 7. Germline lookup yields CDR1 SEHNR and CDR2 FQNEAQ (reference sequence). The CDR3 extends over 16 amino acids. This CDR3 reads CASSLEGGAGNQPQHF. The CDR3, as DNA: TGTGCCAGCAGCTTGGAAGGGGGCGCGGGCAATCAGCCCCAGCATTTT.

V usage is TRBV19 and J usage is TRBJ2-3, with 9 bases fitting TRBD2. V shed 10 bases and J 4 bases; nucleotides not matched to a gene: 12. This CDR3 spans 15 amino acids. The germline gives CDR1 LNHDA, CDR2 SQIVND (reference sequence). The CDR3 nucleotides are TGTGCCACCTTCGGTCCGGGACTAGCACCAGATACGCAGTATTTT. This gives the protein CATFGPGLAPDTQYF.

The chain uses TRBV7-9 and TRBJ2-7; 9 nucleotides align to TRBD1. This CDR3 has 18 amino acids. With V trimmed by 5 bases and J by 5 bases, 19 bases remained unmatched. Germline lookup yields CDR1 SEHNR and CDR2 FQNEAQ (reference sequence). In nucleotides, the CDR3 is TGTGCCAGCAGCCAGCAGGCGGATTGGGGGACAGGGCACGACGAGCAGTACTTC. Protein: CASSQQADWGTGHDEQYF. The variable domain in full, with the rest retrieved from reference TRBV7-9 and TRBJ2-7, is DTGVSQNPRHKITKRGQNVTFRCDPISEHNRLYWYRQTLGQGPEFLTYFQNEAQLEKSRLLSDRFSAERPKGSFSTLEIQRTEQGDSAMYLCASSQQADWGTGHDEQYFGPGTRLTVT.

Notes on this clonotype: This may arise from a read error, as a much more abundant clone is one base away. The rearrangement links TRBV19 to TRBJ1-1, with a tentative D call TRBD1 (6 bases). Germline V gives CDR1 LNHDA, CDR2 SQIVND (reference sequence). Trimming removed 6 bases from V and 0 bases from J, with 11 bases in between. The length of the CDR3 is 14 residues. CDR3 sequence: CASSHRAMNTEAFF. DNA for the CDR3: TGTGCCAGTAGCCACAGGGCCATGAACACTGAAGCTTTCTTT.

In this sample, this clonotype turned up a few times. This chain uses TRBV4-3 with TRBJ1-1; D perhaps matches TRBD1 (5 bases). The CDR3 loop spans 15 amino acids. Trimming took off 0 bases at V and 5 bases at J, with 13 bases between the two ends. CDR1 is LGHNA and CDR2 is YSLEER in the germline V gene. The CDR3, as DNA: TGCGCCAGCAGCCAAGATCCCGACAGTCCAACTGAAGCTTTCTTT. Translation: CASSQDPDSPTEAFF.

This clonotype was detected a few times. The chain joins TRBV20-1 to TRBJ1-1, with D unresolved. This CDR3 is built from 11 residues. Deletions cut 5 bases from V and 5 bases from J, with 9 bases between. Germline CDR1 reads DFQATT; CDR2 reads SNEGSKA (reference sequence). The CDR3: CSAFRSTEAFF. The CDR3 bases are TGCAGTGCTTTCCGGAGTACTGAAGCTTTCTTT.

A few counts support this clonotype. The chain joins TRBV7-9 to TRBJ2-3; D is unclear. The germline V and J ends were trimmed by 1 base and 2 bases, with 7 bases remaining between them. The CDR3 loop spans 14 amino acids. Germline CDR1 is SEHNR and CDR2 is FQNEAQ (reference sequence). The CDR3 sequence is CASSLDGNTDTQYF. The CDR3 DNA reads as TGTGCCAGCAGCTTAGACGGTAACACAGATACGCAGTATTTT.

The DNA of the CDR3 is TGTGCCAGCAGCTTTGGTAGCGGGAGTGGAGGTGGTGAGCAGTACTTC. This encodes CASSFGSGSGGGEQYF. The chain is built from TRBV7-4 and TRBJ2-7; 9 bases agree with TRBD2. V lost 3 bases to trimming and J lost 7 bases; unmatched junction nucleotides: 13. CDR1 SGHVT and CDR2 SQSDAQ come from the germline V gene. CDR3 size: 16 residues.

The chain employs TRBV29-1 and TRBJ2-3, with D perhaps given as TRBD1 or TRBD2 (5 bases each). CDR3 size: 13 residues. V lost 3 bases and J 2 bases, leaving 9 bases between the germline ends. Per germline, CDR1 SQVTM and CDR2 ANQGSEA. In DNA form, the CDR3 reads TGCAGCGTTGAGGGACCGAACACAGATACGCAGTATTTT. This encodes CSVEGPNTDTQYF.

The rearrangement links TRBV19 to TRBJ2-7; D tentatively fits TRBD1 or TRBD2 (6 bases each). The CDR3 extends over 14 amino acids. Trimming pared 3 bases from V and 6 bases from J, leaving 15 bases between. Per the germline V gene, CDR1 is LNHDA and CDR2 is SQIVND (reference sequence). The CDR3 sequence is CASSIRAGEVEQYF. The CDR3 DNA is TGTGCCAGTAGTATTCGAGCAGGGGAGGTCGAGCAGTACTTC.

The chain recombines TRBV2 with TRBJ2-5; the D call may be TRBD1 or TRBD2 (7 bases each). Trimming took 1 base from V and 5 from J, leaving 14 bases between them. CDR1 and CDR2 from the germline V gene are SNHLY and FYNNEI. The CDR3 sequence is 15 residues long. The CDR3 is CASSEGGGQWETQYF. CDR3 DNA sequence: TGTGCCAGCAGTGAAGGCGGGGGACAGTGGGAGACCCAGTACTTC.